This TCR beta chain was found in a study of graft-versus-host responses after intestinal transplantation. Study in general: Transplants given to recipients were multivisceral, liver-intestinal, or isolated intestinal. Induction with anti-thymocyte globulin, then tacrolimus and steroids for about 3 years, was given to all recipients. The study, taken as a whole, reports: GvH clonotypes were identified within recipient marrow, with a subset emerging first in ileum or blood. Those patients showing graft-donor T cell macrochimerism displayed high graft-versus-host to host-versus-graft clonal ratios in allografts.

The assay was immunoSEQ multiplex PCR, and TCRdb's table has in-frame clones only and misses some. Among 70,000 to 100,000 clones listed, around nine tenths were seen once. Details on this clone: The antigen is not known.

This specimen was unstimulated CD4+ T cells sorted from spleen or lymph node cells, taken before intestinal transplant. The receptor was isolated from a human donor who received an intestinal transplant.

CDR3 in DNA: TGTGCCAGCACCGGGGGACACTATGGCTACACCTTC. Translating gives CASTGGHYGYTF. The chain recombines TRBV6-1 with TRBJ1-2, with a tentative D call TRBD1 (5 bases). V dropped 7 bases and J dropped 3 bases, with 9 bases sitting between them. This CDR3 is 12 amino acids long. Germline loops: CDR1 MNHNS, CDR2 SASEGT.